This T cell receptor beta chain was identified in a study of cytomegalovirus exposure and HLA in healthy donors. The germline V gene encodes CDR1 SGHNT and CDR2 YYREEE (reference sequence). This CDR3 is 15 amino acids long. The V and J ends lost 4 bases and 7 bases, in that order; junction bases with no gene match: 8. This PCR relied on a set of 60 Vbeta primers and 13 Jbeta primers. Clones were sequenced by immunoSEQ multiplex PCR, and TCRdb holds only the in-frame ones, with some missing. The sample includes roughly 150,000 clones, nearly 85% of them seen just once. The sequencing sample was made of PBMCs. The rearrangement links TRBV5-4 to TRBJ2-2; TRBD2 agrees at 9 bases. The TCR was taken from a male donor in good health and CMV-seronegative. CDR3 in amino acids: CASSLAGPQNGELFF. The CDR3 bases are TGTGCCAGCAGCCTAGCGGGGCCCCAAAACGGGGAGCTGTTTTTT.